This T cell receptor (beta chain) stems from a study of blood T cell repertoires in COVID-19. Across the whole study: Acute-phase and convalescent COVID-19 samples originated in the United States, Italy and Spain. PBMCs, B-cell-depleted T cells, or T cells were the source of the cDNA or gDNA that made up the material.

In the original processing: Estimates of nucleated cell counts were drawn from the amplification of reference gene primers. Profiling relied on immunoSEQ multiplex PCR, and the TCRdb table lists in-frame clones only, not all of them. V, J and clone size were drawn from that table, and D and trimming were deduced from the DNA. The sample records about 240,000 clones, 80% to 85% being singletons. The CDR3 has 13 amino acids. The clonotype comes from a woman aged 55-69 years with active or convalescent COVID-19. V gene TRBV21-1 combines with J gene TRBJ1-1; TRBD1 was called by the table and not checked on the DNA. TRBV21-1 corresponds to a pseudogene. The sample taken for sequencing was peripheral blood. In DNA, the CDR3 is TGTGCCAGCAGCAAAATCCCCCAGAATGAAGCTTTCTTT. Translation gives CASSKIPQNEAFF.